These T cell receptor beta chains were read from a single sample in a study of T cells in Graves' hyperthyroidism and ophthalmopathy. TCRdb reanalysed the multiplex PCR reads using MiXCR and keeps one entry per CDR3 protein. The sample consists of around 560,000 distinct CDR3 sequences, roughly a sixth of them appearing once. Sequencing was carried out using blood. Receptor source: a woman aged 18-35 years with Graves' hyperthyroidism. The CDR3 runs from the conserved cysteine through the conserved F or W. Fields, in order: CDR3 length, V gene, D gene, clone size, J gene, CDR3 protein, CDR3 DNA. The D gene is left open where the match is weak. Expanded clones are given a class, and other clones once, few, many or no size at all.

14,TRBV20-1,.,many,TRBJ2-5,CSAAWGSSEETQYF,TGCAGTGCGGCTTGGGGTAGCTCCGAGGAGACCCAGTACTTC
13,TRBV7-2,.,.,TRBJ1-1,CASSLQFNTEAFF,TGTGCCAGCAGTCTACAGTTTAACACTGAAGCTTTCTTT
12,TRBV29-1,.,many,TRBJ1-5,CSGTDSNQPQHF,TGCAGCGGCACGGACAGCAATCAGCCCCAGCATTTT
14,TRBV14,.,few,TRBJ2-1,CASSTEGNYNEQFF,TGTGCCAGCAGCACGGAGGGGAATTACAATGAGCAGTTCTTC
14,TRBV12-3/TRBV12-4,.,.,TRBJ1-5,CASSFSTSHQPQHF,TGTGCCAGCAGTTTTTCCACCTCTCATCAGCCCCAGCATTTT
14,TRBV4-1,.,few,TRBJ1-1,CASSQVSPLTEAFF,TGCGCCAGCAGCCAAGTATCCCCTCTCACTGAAGCTTTCTTT
15,TRBV20-1,.,.,TRBJ2-1,CSARIQKISYNEQFF,TGCAGTGCTAGAATACAGAAAATCTCCTACAATGAGCAGTTCTTC
15,TRBV5-1,TRBD2,.,TRBJ2-1,CASSLETSGDNEQFF,TGCGCCAGCAGCTTGGAGACTAGCGGAGACAATGAGCAGTTCTTC
15,TRBV12-3/TRBV12-4,.,few,TRBJ1-6,CASSFVGRFNSPLHF,TGTGCCAGCAGTTTTGTGGGACGGTTCAATTCACCCCTCCACTTT
15,TRBV11-2,.,many,TRBJ1-4,CASSAQGSGNEKLFF,TGTGCCAGCAGCGCCCAGGGGTCGGGTAATGAAAAACTGTTTTTT
15,TRBV28,.,many,TRBJ2-1,CASSLSGEGGGEQFF,TGTGCCAGCAGTCTTAGCGGAGAGGGGGGAGGTGAGCAGTTCTTC
14,TRBV20-1,.,few,TRBJ1-5,CSASESGLDQPQHF,TGCAGTGCTAGTGAGTCTGGACTCGATCAGCCCCAGCATTTT
14,TRBV12-5,.,.,TRBJ1-3,CASGLEGSGNTIYF,TGTGCTAGTGGTTTGGAGGGGTCTGGAAACACCATATATTTT
16,TRBV7-2,.,few,TRBJ1-2,CASSPQYPGANYGYTF,TGTGCCAGCAGCCCCCAGTATCCCGGGGCTAACTATGGCTACACCTTC
13,TRBV11-3,.,.,TRBJ2-3,CASSSLTTDTQYF,TGTGCCAGCAGCTCCTTGACCACAGATACGCAGTATTTT
16,TRBV9,TRBD2,.,TRBJ2-3,CASSVVASGSTDTQYF,TGTGCCAGCAGCGTAGTGGCTAGCGGGTCAACAGATACGCAGTATTTT
15,TRBV5-8,TRBD2,.,TRBJ2-5,CASSLVASGKETQYF,TGTGCCAGCAGCTTGGTAGCTAGCGGGAAGGAGACCCAGTACTTC
14,TRBV6-1,TRBD2,many,TRBJ2-7,CASSVAGVPYEQYF,TGTGCCAGCAGTGTAGCGGGAGTCCCCTACGAGCAGTACTTC
15,TRBV3-1,.,.,TRBJ2-2,CASSQGGTYTGELFF,TGTGCCAGCAGCCAAGGGGGGACCTACACCGGGGAGCTGTTTTTT
12,TRBV3-1,.,many,TRBJ2-1,CASSQGEGRQFF,TGTGCCAGCAGCCAAGGAGAGGGACGGCAGTTCTTC
14,TRBV3-1,.,.,TRBJ1-6,CASTQGTYNSPLHF,TGTGCCAGCACCCAGGGAACCTATAATTCACCCCTCCACTTT
14,TRBV5-1,.,few,TRBJ1-5,CASSLELGEQPQHF,TGCGCCAGCAGCTTGGAATTGGGGGAACAGCCCCAGCATTTT
16,TRBV27,TRBD2,.,TRBJ2-3,CASTAGLAGITDTQYF,TGTGCCAGCACGGCCGGACTAGCGGGGATCACAGATACGCAGTATTTT
14,TRBV3-1,.,many,TRBJ1-5,CASSQSVGNQPQHF,TGTGCCAGCAGCCAGAGTGTCGGCAATCAGCCCCAGCATTTT
16,TRBV12-5,.,.,TRBJ1-1,CASGLVQWGIRLEAFF,TGTGCTAGTGGTTTGGTACAATGGGGGATCCGTCTTGAAGCTTTCTTT
15,TRBV7-2,.,few,TRBJ2-2,CASSFRGGNTGELFF,TGTGCCAGCAGCTTCCGCGGAGGGAACACCGGGGAGCTGTTTTTT
16,TRBV18,.,.,TRBJ1-1,CASSPNTGPEGTEAFF,TGTGCCAGCTCACCCAATACAGGCCCCGAGGGCACTGAAGCTTTCTTT
15,TRBV15,.,.,TRBJ2-7,CATSRVGGPDYEQYF,TGTGCCACCAGCAGAGTCGGAGGGCCAGACTACGAGCAGTACTTC
13,TRBV30,.,many,TRBJ2-1,CAWSVIRDNEQFF,TGTGCCTGGAGTGTAATTAGAGATAATGAGCAGTTCTTC
18,TRBV10-1,TRBD2,few,TRBJ2-1,CASSEVARGLGHGHEQFF,TGCGCCAGCAGTGAAGTGGCCCGGGGACTAGGCCACGGGCATGAGCAGTTCTTC
14,TRBV5-1,.,few,TRBJ2-1,CASSLGGILNEQFF,TGCGCCAGCAGCTTGGGCGGGATCCTCAATGAGCAGTTCTTC
17,TRBV6-2/TRBV6-3,.,many,TRBJ2-1,CASSYSDGADLYNEQFF,TGTGCCAGCAGTTACTCGGATGGGGCGGACCTTTACAATGAGCAGTTCTTC
14,TRBV30,TRBD1,many,TRBJ2-2,CAFTGTGNTGELFF,TGTGCCTTTACTGGGACAGGGAACACCGGGGAGCTGTTTTTT
19,TRBV6-2/TRBV6-3,TRBD2,few,TRBJ2-1,CASRPPGLAGVGAKRIQFF,TGTGCCAGCAGACCACCGGGACTAGCGGGAGTCGGGGCAAAACGCATTCAGTTCTTC
15,TRBV10-3,.,.,TRBJ2-3,CAISERRGSTDTQYF,TGTGCCATCAGTGAGCGACGGGGTAGCACAGATACGCAGTATTTT
14,TRBV19,.,.,TRBJ1-1,CASTRTSGNTEAFF,TGTGCCAGTACCAGGACCAGCGGGAACACTGAAGCTTTCTTT
13,TRBV30,.,many,TRBJ2-1,CAWSVSPRSEQFF,TGTGCCTGGAGTGTATCCCCGAGGAGTGAGCAGTTCTTC
15,TRBV11-2,TRBD1,many,TRBJ2-7,CASSLSDRVIYEQYF,TGTGCCAGCAGCTTAAGCGACAGGGTGATCTACGAGCAGTACTTC
12,TRBV28,TRBD1,many,TRBJ2-7,CASRTGGFEQYF,TGTGCCAGCAGGACAGGGGGATTTGAGCAGTACTTC
17,TRBV20-1,.,many,TRBJ2-1,CSATSPRPGSSYNEQFF,TGCAGTGCTACTAGCCCTCGCCCTGGAAGCTCCTACAATGAGCAGTTCTTC
15,TRBV7-9,.,few,TRBJ1-4,CASSPTDSPNEKLFF,TGTGCCAGCAGCCCCACGGACAGCCCTAATGAAAAACTGTTTTTT
12,TRBV15,.,.,TRBJ1-3,CAAAEGGNTIYF,TGTGCCGCTGCTGAGGGGGGAAACACCATATATTTT
13,TRBV6-1,.,.,TRBJ1-6,CASKQSPNSPLHF,TGTGCCAGCAAGCAGAGTCCTAATTCACCCCTCCACTTT
16,TRBV6-1,TRBD1,.,TRBJ1-6,CASRTYGTGVNSPLHF,TGTGCCAGCAGAACCTACGGGACAGGGGTTAATTCACCCCTCCACTTT
15,TRBV3-1,TRBD1,few,TRBJ1-2,CASSQDWRTGGSYTF,TGTGCCAGCAGCCAAGATTGGAGAACAGGGGGCAGCTACACCTTC
14,TRBV10-2,.,few,TRBJ1-6,CASSEGWSNSPLHF,TGCGCCAGCAGTGAAGGGTGGAGTAATTCACCCCTCCACTTT
14,TRBV20-1,.,.,TRBJ2-7,CSANDLGEPYEQYF,TGCAGTGCTAATGACCTCGGGGAACCCTACGAGCAGTACTTC
18,TRBV6-2/TRBV6-3,TRBD2,many,TRBJ2-5,CASSKRTSGSNVGETQYF,TGTGCCAGCAGTAAACGGACTAGCGGGAGCAATGTCGGAGAGACCCAGTACTTC
21,TRBV13,.,few,TRBJ1-2,CASSLGPPFSGTSPTNYGYTF,TGTGCCAGCAGCTTAGGCCCCCCTTTTTCCGGGACCTCACCTACTAACTATGGCTACACCTTC
16,TRBV5-4,TRBD2,.,TRBJ2-1,CASSLGGLAGAYEQFF,TGTGCCAGCAGCTTGGGGGGACTAGCGGGAGCTTATGAGCAGTTCTTC
13,TRBV7-2,.,few,TRBJ1-5,CASSLDYGQPQHF,TGTGCCAGCAGCTTAGATTATGGGCAGCCCCAGCATTTT
13,TRBV5-1,.,many,TRBJ2-7,CASSADRHYEQYF,TGCGCCAGCAGCGCGGACAGACACTACGAGCAGTACTTC
14,TRBV3-1,.,few,TRBJ2-7,CASSQGGTSYEQYF,TGTGCCAGCAGCCAGGGGGGCACCTCCTACGAGCAGTACTTC
16,TRBV3-1,.,.,TRBJ2-1,CASSQDLASSYNEQFF,TGTGCCAGCAGCCAAGATTTGGCTAGCTCCTACAATGAGCAGTTCTTC
15,TRBV5-1,.,many,TRBJ2-7,CASSLGDRRSYEQYF,TGCGCCAGCAGCTTGGGAGACCGCCGATCCTACGAGCAGTACTTC
14,TRBV28,TRBD2,many,TRBJ2-1,CASSLAGDNNEQFF,TGTGCCAGCAGTTTAGCGGGGGATAACAATGAGCAGTTCTTC
16,TRBV12-3/TRBV12-4,TRBD1,.,TRBJ2-7,CASRPAGTGPPYEQYF,TGTGCCAGCAGGCCTGCCGGGACAGGGCCTCCCTACGAGCAGTACTTC